A selection of T cell receptor beta chains follows, all from one sample in a study of blood T cell repertoires in COVID-19. Generated by immunoSEQ multiplex PCR, the TCRdb table keeps only in-frame clones and is missing some. Of approximately 150,000 clones listed, approximately 90% are singletons. Sequences were obtained from peripheral blood. Source of these receptors: a human donor in a cohort sampled during active COVID-19. The CDR3 runs from the conserved cysteine through the conserved F or W. Each record gives: V gene, J gene, CDR3 protein.

TRBV6-4	TRBJ1-5	CASSPDRTGEYSNQPQHF
TRBV7-9	TRBJ1-4	CASSFRQGEEKLFF
TRBV25-1	TRBJ1-2	CASSEFSAGGGYTF
TRBV3-1/TRBV3-2	TRBJ1-5	CASSQDPPGKNQPQHF
TRBV15	TRBJ2-1	CATRRPGTNEQFF
TRBV7-9	TRBJ1-4	CASNSRDSFNEKLFF
TRBV6-1	TRBJ2-5	CASSENSGGAFGSKETQYF
TRBV28	TRBJ1-6	CASSPWTGDSPLHF
TRBV18	TRBJ1-5	CASSPSQVSNQPQHF
TRBV27	TRBJ2-7	CASKGQNYEQYF
TRBV29-1	TRBJ2-5	CSVSAGVQETQYF
TRBV5-1	TRBJ1-2	CASREGIDGHTF
TRBV7-3	TRBJ2-3	CASSPSGRDTQYF
TRBV7-2	TRBJ2-1	CASSSGLAGGHEQFF
TRBV5-8	TRBJ1-2	CASRQGAFYGYTF
TRBV6-1	TRBJ2-2	CASSAYRGAGTGELFF
TRBV10-2	TRBJ1-1	CASSEVAPRTFF
TRBV6-6	TRBJ2-5	CASSATSGGVQETQYF
TRBV11-2	TRBJ2-2	CASSSGAGLNTGELFF
TRBV6-2/TRBV6-3	TRBJ1-1	CASSWAGERTEAFF
TRBV9	TRBJ1-5	CASSGGGGINQPQHF
TRBV25-1	TRBJ2-7	CASRSGGRPEQYF
TRBV28	TRBJ1-2	CASSLGAIGYTF
TRBV5-6	TRBJ2-3	CASSLAQGVTDTQYF
TRBV4-2	TRBJ1-3	CASSQDPGVWSGNTIYF
TRBV7-8	TRBJ1-2	CASSLAGLTHGYTF